The subject of this entry is one TCR beta chain. As yet, its antigen is unknown. The PCR made use of 60 Vbeta and 13 Jbeta primers. Data came from immunoSEQ multiplex PCR; TCRdb stores just in-frame clones and leaves some out. The sample has under 200,000 clones, less than 85% seen once. This specimen belongs to a study of cytomegalovirus exposure and HLA in healthy donors. Study-wide points: Later analysis demonstrated an association between a missense DCLRE1C variant and TCR beta V- and J-gene trimming.

This clonotype was obtained from a male donor in good health and CMV-seronegative. Sequenced: PBMCs.

The CDR3 sequence is CASRLDRDEKLFF. In nucleotides, the CDR3 is TGTGCCAGCAGACTTGACAGGGATGAAAAACTGTTTTTT. The chain links TRBV28 to TRBJ1-4, with 7 positions matching TRBD1. The J segment lost 6 bases and the V segment lost 6 bases, leaving 4 bases of the junction unmatched. Per germline, CDR1 MDHEN and CDR2 SYDVKM. The CDR3 totals 13 residues.